These 32 T cell receptor beta chains originate from one sample sequenced in a study of T cells after yellow fever vaccination (dated by TCRdb to 2018 to 2020). Library method: 5' RACE. Sequencing used an Illumina NovaSeq 6000. In-frame beta chains were kept once TCRdb had trimmed the public reads at Q25 with fastp and called clones with MiXCR. Rows with a matching CDR3 protein are joined into one entry that keeps the most common DNA and genes. This sample gives tens of thousands of distinct CDR3 sequences in total; approximately 6% of them show up just once. The top ten clones comprise roughly 31% of the sample. According to the study, the label for this sample's treatment or condition signals: live attenuated yellow fever vaccine strain. Sequenced material: PBMCs, either bulk or a sorted T-cell subset (CD4+, CD8+, memory, or dextramer-sorted; not recorded which), taken on the day of the yellow fever booster vaccination. These receptors were obtained from a man between 18 and 29 years old who received the YFV17D yellow fever vaccine.

This clonotype was found many times. The rearrangement links TRBV5-1 to TRBJ2-3, with 7 nucleotides matching TRBD2. Germline lookup yields CDR1 SGHRS and CDR2 YFSETQ. Trimming at V came to 4 bases and at J to 8 bases, leaving 13 bases not matched to a gene. CDR3 length: 15 amino acids. CDR3: CASSRTSSPRGTQYF. The CDR3 region has the DNA TGCGCCAGCAGCCGGACTAGTAGCCCCAGAGGTACGCAGTATTTT.

This clonotype was observed a few times. V gene TRBV1 combines with J gene TRBJ2-3; the tabulated D call, TRBD1, remains unverified against the DNA. TRBV1 counts as a pseudogene. The CDR3 sequence is 14 residues long. DNA for the CDR3: TGCACCAGCAGCCTGCACAGGGGGCCAGATACGCAGTATTTT. It codes for CTSSLHRGPDTQYF.

This rearrangement joins TRBV11-2 to TRBJ2-2; tentative D call: TRBD1 (6 bases). Trimming removed 5 bases from V and 4 bases from J, with 20 bases in between. The CDR3 is made up of 17 amino acids. Germline V gene data show CDR1 as SGHAT and CDR2 as FQNNGV. The CDR3 DNA follows: TGTGCCAGCAGCCCCGCGCCCAACAGGGCTCGCACCGGGGAGCTGTTTTTT. It codes for CASSPAPNRARTGELFF.

This sequence joins TRBV27 and TRBJ1-2; 7 nucleotides match TRBD1. The germline CDR1 and CDR2 sequences are MNHEY and SMNVEV (reference sequence). The CDR3 runs 16 residues. The junction had 13 bases not matched to a gene; V was cut back by 5 bases and J by 4 bases. CDR3 in amino acids: CASSPSQGHLTYGYTF. CDR3 bases: TGTGCCAGCAGTCCGTCACAGGGGCACTTAACCTATGGCTACACCTTC.

V usage is TRBV7-6 and J usage is TRBJ2-7, with D perhaps assigned TRBD1 or TRBD2 (5 bases each). V was shortened by 3 bases and J by 0 bases, with 12 bases between the two germline ends. Germline loops: CDR1 SGHVS, CDR2 FNYEAQ. The CDR3 has 15 amino acids. CDR3 sequence reads: CASSFEGTSSYEQYF. For the CDR3, the DNA is TGTGCCAGCAGCTTTGAGGGGACGAGCTCCTACGAGCAGTACTTC.

This chain joins TRBV5-1 and TRBJ2-3; no reliable D call. Germline-derived CDR1 and CDR2 are SGHRS and YFSETQ. The CDR3 loop spans 14 amino acids. V dropped 0 bases and J dropped 2 bases, with 7 bases sitting between them. CDR3 in amino acids: CASSLEQYTDTQYF. The CDR3 region has the DNA TGCGCCAGCAGCTTGGAACAGTACACAGATACGCAGTATTTT.

The CDR3 is CASSQGPGETQYF. The CDR3 coding sequence is TGCGCCAGCAGCCAAGGACCGGGAGAGACCCAGTACTTC. The chain joins TRBV4-1 to TRBJ2-5; D gene unclear. The CDR3 sequence is 13 residues long. V lost 1 base and J 4 bases, leaving 7 bases between the germline ends. CDR1 and CDR2 from the germline V gene are MGHRA and YSYEKL.

This clonotype was seen a few times. The J gene is TRBJ2-1, the V gene TRBV5-6; D is unclear. The V gene's germline CDR1 is SGHDT and CDR2 YYEEEE. Deletions cut 2 bases from V and 4 bases from J, with 10 bases between. The CDR3 runs 14 residues. CDR3 in DNA: TGTGCCAGCAGCTTACACGGAAAATACAATGAGCAGTTCTTC. As protein: CASSLHGKYNEQFF. The complete variable domain, with remaining parts taken from reference TRBV5-6 and TRBJ2-1, reads DAGVTQSPTHLIKTRGQQVTLRCSPKSGHDTVSWYQQALGQGPQFIFQYYEEEERQRGNFPDRFSGHQFPNYSSELNVNALLLGDSALYLCASSLHGKYNEQFFGPGTRLTVL.

The rearrangement joins TRBV28 to TRBJ1-5; D unresolved. Germline V gene sequence: CDR1 MDHEN, CDR2 SYDVKM. Trimming removed 2 bases from V and 3 bases from J, with 8 bases in between. This CDR3 contains 14 residues. The CDR3: CASSLQDFNQPQHF. The CDR3 region has the DNA TGTGCCAGCAGTTTACAGGACTTCAATCAGCCCCAGCATTTT.

This clonotype was seen ten or more times. The J gene is TRBJ2-5, the V gene TRBV4-2; possible D gene TRBD1, 5 bases. The CDR3 contains 13 residues. Germline V gene sequence: CDR1 LGHNA, CDR2 YNFKEQ. Trimming pared 1 base from V and 5 bases from J, leaving 8 bases between. CDR3 sequence: CASSQAQGETQYF. The CDR3 nucleotides read TGTGCCAGCAGCCAAGCTCAGGGTGAGACCCAGTACTTC.

This clonotype was counted ten times or more. The chain combines TRBV29-1 with TRBJ1-1, with D possibly TRBD1 on 6 matching bases. Germline V gene sequence: CDR1 SQVTM, CDR2 ANQGSEA. Trimming shortened V by 6 bases and J by 0 bases, and 14 bases separated the two germline ends. This CDR3 contains 14 residues. The CDR3 DNA is TGCAGCGTCGGGGGGGGCCGTTTGAACACTGAAGCTTTCTTT. Amino acids: CSVGGGRLNTEAFF.

V and J are TRBV18 and TRBJ1-1; D call uncertain. The germline CDR1 and CDR2 sequences are KGHSH and LQKENI. Trimming removed 5 bases at V and 12 bases at J, with 7 bases between. This CDR3 has 9 residues. The CDR3 bases are TGTGCCAGCTCAATCCCCCCTTTCTTT. Protein product: CASSIPPFF. Using reference TRBV18 and TRBJ1-1 for the parts outside the CDR3, the full variable domain is NAGVMQNPRHLVRRRGQEARLRCSPMKGHSHVYWYRQLPEEGLKFMVYLQKENIIDESGMPKERFSAEFPKEGPSILRIQQVVRGDSAAYFCASSIPPFFGQGTRLTVV.

A few counts support this clonotype. The chain has TRBV4-1 and TRBJ1-1, with D possibly being TRBD1 (6 bases). The V gene's germline CDR1 is MGHRA and CDR2 YSYEKL. The germline V and J ends were trimmed by 7 bases and 1 base, with 10 bases remaining between them. The CDR3 runs to 13 residues. The CDR3: CASTDRPNTEAFF. CDR3 nucleotide sequence: TGCGCCAGCACCGACAGGCCGAACACTGAAGCTTTCTTT.

This clonotype was counted at least ten times. The chain couples TRBV4-1 to TRBJ1-5; D gene ambiguous. V lost 1 base and J 3 bases, leaving 10 bases between the germline ends. The CDR3 has 15 amino acids. CDR1 is MGHRA, CDR2 YSYEKL, per germline. The DNA of the CDR3 is TGCGCCAGCAGCCAAGGCCCCGGGATCAATCAGCCCCAGCATTTT. It encodes CASSQGPGINQPQHF.

At least ten counts were recorded for this clonotype. The chain couples TRBV9 to TRBJ1-4; D gene ambiguous. Germline-derived CDR1 and CDR2 are SGDLS and YYNGEE. Trimming removed 2 bases from V and 0 bases from J, with 14 bases in between. CDR3 length: 17 residues. For the CDR3, the DNA is TGTGCCAGCAGCGTTGGTCGCAGCGCCGCAACTAATGAAAAACTGTTTTTT. Encoded protein: CASSVGRSAATNEKLFF.

This rearrangement joins TRBV15 to TRBJ2-1; 7 nucleotides match TRBD1. Trimming cost V 1 base and J 5 bases; bases outside gene matches: 2. Germline values: CDR1 LNHNV, CDR2 YYDKDF (reference sequence). This CDR3 region has 14 residues. The CDR3 sequence is CATSRGDRHNEQFF. CDR3 bases: TGTGCCACCAGCAGAGGGGACAGACACAATGAGCAGTTCTTC.

This clonotype was observed at least ten times. DNA of the CDR3: TGCGCCAGCAGCTTGGCAAATGGGGGATGGAAGACAGATACGCAGTATTTT. Its protein product is CASSLANGGWKTDTQYF. The genes are TRBV5-1 and TRBJ2-3; tentatively, D is TRBD1 or TRBD2 (5 bases each). V was cut by 0 bases and J by 3 bases, with 17 bases left in between. The CDR3 runs to 17 residues. Germline-derived CDR1 and CDR2 are SGHRS and YFSETQ.

This clonotype occurred many times. The rearrangement links TRBV10-3 to TRBJ2-7; possible D gene TRBD2, 6 bases. V was shortened by 8 bases and J by 1 base, with 12 bases between the two germline ends. Per the germline V gene, CDR1 is ENHRY and CDR2 is SYGVKD. This CDR3 spans 13 amino acids. CDR3 DNA: TGTGCCATCGGGGGGACGGAATCCTACGAGCAGTACTTC. It translates to CAIGGTESYEQYF.

This chain links TRBV11-2 with TRBJ1-4; no firm D call. Germline values: CDR1 SGHAT, CDR2 FQNNGV. This CDR3 has 13 residues. V was shortened by 5 bases and J by 6 bases, with 10 bases between the two germline ends. The DNA of the CDR3 is TGTGCCAGCAGCGTACGGGAGGATGAAAAACTGTTTTTT. Amino acids: CASSVREDEKLFF.

This clonotype was detected only a few times. This chain's CDR3 is CASSFGQGYTGELFF. The CDR3 nucleotides read TGTGCCAGCAGTTTCGGACAGGGGTACACCGGGGAGCTGTTTTTT. The J gene is TRBJ2-2, the V gene TRBV27, with 9 bases fitting TRBD1. V dropped 3 bases and J dropped 3; count of bases not matched to a gene: 2. Germline CDR1 reads MNHEY; CDR2 reads SMNVEV (reference sequence). The CDR3 runs 15 residues.

This clonotype was seen at least ten times. V gene TRBV4-3 combines with J gene TRBJ2-7; 7 bases map to TRBD2. CDR3 length: 16 residues. The germline CDR1 and CDR2 sequences are LGHNA and YSLEER. J was trimmed by 6 bases and V by 2 bases; bases with no gene match: 13. This CDR3 reads CASSQQLDWEGGEQYF. In nucleotides, the CDR3 is TGCGCCAGCAGCCAACAACTGGACTGGGAGGGAGGCGAGCAGTACTTC.

This clonotype has just a few counts. This chain uses TRBV11-2 with TRBJ2-2; TRBD1 aligns across 10 bases. The CDR3 is 17 amino acids. Germline-derived CDR1 and CDR2 are SGHAT and FQNNGV. V lost 1 base and J lost 3; bases outside the gene matches: 5. The CDR3 sequence is CASSLGDRGLDTGELFF. CDR3 nucleotide sequence: TGTGCCAGCAGCTTAGGAGACAGGGGGCTTGACACCGGGGAGCTGTTTTTT.

This chain links TRBV6-2 or TRBV6-3 with TRBJ2-5; maybe TRBD2 (5 bases). The V end was cut by 6 bases, the J end by 4 bases, with 18 bases between. The germline gives CDR1 MNHEY, CDR2 SVGEGT. The CDR3 contains 15 residues. CDR3 sequence reads: CASSAPRLATETQYF. Here the CDR3 DNA reads TGTGCCAGCAGCGCACCCCGGCTAGCCACAGAGACCCAGTACTTC.

This chain joins TRBV4-1 and TRBJ2-6; D is undetermined. In germline, CDR1 is MGHRA, CDR2 YSYEKL. The CDR3 sequence is 15 residues long. Trimming left V 4 bases short and J 4 bases short, with 11 bases between. The DNA of the CDR3 is TGCGCCAGCAGCCCGATTTCTGCCGGGGCCAACGTCCTGACTTTC. This gives the protein CASSPISAGANVLTF.

This clonotype was detected ten times or more. The gene calls are TRBV12-2 and TRBJ2-5; the table names TRBD1, a call not compared with the DNA. TRBV12-2 is flagged as a pseudogene. This CDR3 is 14 amino acids long. The CDR3 sequence: CASRSGHDQETQYF. CDR3 sequence (DNA): TGTGCAAGTCGATCAGGACACGATCAAGAGACCCAGTACTTC.

This clonotype was detected many times. This chain joins TRBV20-1 and TRBJ2-3, with a tentative D call TRBD2 (6 bases). CDR1 and CDR2 (germline): DFQATT, SNEGSKA (reference sequence). V lost 0 bases to trimming and J lost 5 bases, with 9 bases between them. This CDR3 has 13 residues. CDR3 DNA: TGCAGTGCTAGAGATGGTAGCGGAGATACGCAGTATTTT. Its translation: CSARDGSGDTQYF.

The chain has TRBV4-1 and TRBJ2-2, with D perhaps being TRBD1 or TRBD2 (6 bases each). Trimming left V 2 bases short and J 6 bases short, with 16 bases between. CDR3 length equals 16 residues. Germline loops: CDR1 MGHRA, CDR2 YSYEKL. CDR3 DNA: TGCGCCAGCAGCCAATTTACAGGGAGGAGGTCCGGGGAGCTGTTTTTT. It specifies CASSQFTGRRSGELFF.

This clonotype was counted a few times. CDR3 amino acids: CASSQDNVDGWDTGELFF. CDR3 DNA sequence: TGCGCCAGCAGCCAAGATAATGTGGACGGCTGGGACACCGGGGAGCTGTTTTTT. The V call is TRBV4-1, the J call TRBJ2-2, with D uncertain. The CDR3 is 18 amino acids. V was trimmed by 0 bases and J by 3 bases, leaving 17 bases between them. Germline CDR1 and CDR2: MGHRA and YSYEKL.

The chain combines TRBV3-1 with TRBJ1-1, with unresolved D. Deletions cut 4 bases from V and 4 bases from J, with 7 bases between. Germline V lookup: CDR1 LGHDT, CDR2 YNNKEL (reference sequence). This CDR3 contains 12 residues. The CDR3 DNA reads as TGTGCCAGCAGCCCCGCGGGCACTGAAGCTTTCTTT. The encoded protein is CASSPAGTEAFF.

In its sample, this clonotype was seen a few times. The V and J genes are TRBV4-2 and TRBJ1-5; no firm D call. V lost 2 bases to trimming and J lost 3 bases, with 11 bases between them. Germline lookup yields CDR1 LGHNA and CDR2 YNFKEQ. The CDR3 runs 15 residues. The CDR3 reads CASSQPGVPNQPQHF. The CDR3 nucleotides are TGTGCCAGCAGCCAACCGGGAGTCCCCAATCAGCCCCAGCATTTT.

V is TRBV5-1 and J is TRBJ2-2; D possibly uses TRBD1 or TRBD2 (5 bases each). Germline V CDR1 and CDR2: SGHRS, YFSETQ. V was cut by 4 bases and J by 4 bases, with 8 bases left in between. The CDR3 contains 13 residues. CDR3 coding DNA: TGCGCCAGCAGCCAGGGACCCACCGGGGAGCTGTTTTTT. It specifies CASSQGPTGELFF.

This clonotype was found many times. The chain has TRBV5-1 and TRBJ2-7, with a weak D call TRBD1 (7 bases). The germline V and J ends were trimmed by 8 bases and 12 bases, with 27 bases remaining between them. Germline CDR1 is SGHRS and CDR2 is YFSETQ. The CDR3 contains 14 residues. CDR3 protein: CASVDRVKRQGGYV. The CDR3 region has the DNA TGCGCCAGTGTAGACAGGGTTAAGCGGCAGGGAGGGTACGTC.